The T cell receptor (beta chain) described here comes from a study of blood T cells in healthy people across ages. Each sample had at least 6 million PBMCs isolated. No fewer than 5.5 micrograms of total RNA were isolated from every sample. Using a J-beta primer mix together with a sample-barcoded 5' primer, a second PCR was run for about 7 to 12 cycles. TCRdb re-derived calls from the 5' RACE reads in MiXCR, one entry per CDR3 protein. In the table there are about 1.7 million distinct CDR3 sequences, about 28% of which are singletons. This clonotype appeared a few times. The CDR3 covers 12 residues. Looked up from germline, CDR1 is KGHDR and CDR2 is SFDVKD. V was shortened by 3 bases and J by 8 bases, with 9 bases between the two germline ends.

The chain has TRBV24-1 and TRBJ1-2; D uncertain. The receptor was isolated from a woman in her 30s in good health. The specimen was blood. The CDR3 protein is CATSDDRRGYTF. CDR3 nucleotides: TGTGCCACCAGTGATGACCGGCGGGGCTACACCTTC.